These 23 T cell receptor beta chains came from one sample sequenced in a study of T cell responses to AZD1222 COVID-19 vaccine. TCRdb's copy holds only in-frame clones and misses some; the assay was immunoSEQ multiplex PCR. The sample shows more than 90,000 clones, just over 90% of them seen only once. The source was peripheral blood, collected on day 0 of AZD1222 vaccination. The source of these receptors is an adult in good health.

The count of this clone is one. The chain recombines TRBV6-2 or TRBV6-3 with TRBJ2-3, with D possibly being TRBD2 (6 bases). With 1 base removed from V and 5 bases from J, the gap between germline ends came to 28 bases. The CDR3 is 20 amino acids. CDR1 MNHEY and CDR2 SVGEGT come from the germline V gene. CDR3 protein: CASSYWKGMGLTHGGDTQYF. The CDR3 DNA sequence: TGTGCCAGCAGTTACTGGAAGGGCATGGGACTGACGCATGGTGGAGATACGCAGTATTTT.

The rearrangement links TRBV6-5 to TRBJ1-6; D remains ambiguous. The CDR3 extends over 13 amino acids. V gave up 2 bases and J gave up 8 bases, with 7 bases separating them. Germline V gene data show CDR1 as MNHEY and CDR2 as SVGAGI. CDR3 nucleotide sequence: TGTGCCAGCAGTTACATGGGAGATTCACCCCTCCACTTT. Amino acid sequence: CASSYMGDSPLHF.

The chain recombines TRBV11-2 with TRBJ1-1; TRBD1 is a possible D gene (5 bases). CDR1 and CDR2 from the germline V gene are SGHAT and FQNNGV. V lost 2 bases to trimming and J lost 8 bases, with 12 bases between them. The CDR3 spans 13 residues. The CDR3 sequence is CASSLQGRAEAFF. The DNA of the CDR3 is TGTGCCAGCAGCTTACAGGGCAGGGCCGAAGCTTTCTTT.

The V call is TRBV6-5, the J call TRBJ1-1; D is ambiguous. CDR3 size: 11 residues. V lost 2 bases to trimming and J lost 8 bases, with 6 bases between them. Germline V gene lookup returns CDR1 MNHEY and CDR2 SVGAGI. CDR3 sequence (DNA): TGTGCCAGCAGTTACCTGGGGGAAGCTTTCTTT. Encoded protein: CASSYLGEAFF.

This chain joins TRBV5-4 and TRBJ2-7; D possibly matches TRBD1 or TRBD2 (6 bases each). CDR3 size: 12 residues. CDR1 is SGHNT, CDR2 YYREEE, per germline (reference sequence). V dropped 2 bases and J dropped 7 bases, with 10 bases sitting between them. As DNA, the CDR3 is TGTGCCAGCAGCTTCCAAGGGGGGGAGCAGTACTTC. Protein product: CASSFQGGEQYF. The full variable domain, with the rest looked up from reference TRBV5-4 and TRBJ2-7, is ETGVTQSPTHLIKTRGQQVTLRCSSQSGHNTVSWYQQALGQGPQFIFQYYREEENGRGNFPPRFSGLQFPNYSSELNVNALELDDSALYLCASSFQGGEQYFGPGTRLTVT.

The chain uses TRBV5-5 and TRBJ1-6; D possibly corresponds to TRBD1 (5 bases). Germline assignment: CDR1 SGHKS and CDR2 YYEKEE (reference sequence). V lost 0 bases and J lost 9, with 13 bases in between. The CDR3 runs to 15 residues. The CDR3 loop is CASSLVGGDLSPLHF. The CDR3, as DNA: TGTGCCAGCAGCTTGGTTGGAGGGGATCTTTCACCCCTCCACTTT.

The genes are TRBV7-2 and TRBJ1-1; the match to TRBD1 covers 7 bases. The germline V gene has CDR1 SGHTA and CDR2 FQGNSA. V lost 5 bases and J lost 1; bases outside the gene matches: 4. The CDR3 has 14 amino acids. The CDR3 region is CASSRRDRNTEAFF. CDR3 DNA: TGTGCCAGCAGCCGTCGGGACAGGAACACTGAAGCTTTCTTT.

The V call is TRBV6-6, the J call TRBJ1-2, with D unresolved. The germline V gene encodes CDR1 MNHNY and CDR2 SVGAGI (reference sequence). Trimming pared 2 bases from V and 7 bases from J, leaving 8 bases between. The CDR3 spans 12 residues. CDR3 loop: CASSYEVGGYTF. The CDR3 DNA follows: TGTGCCAGCAGTTACGAAGTAGGTGGCTACACCTTC.

The genes are TRBV28 and TRBJ1-5; D unclear. The CDR3 runs 10 residues. CDR1 and CDR2 (germline): MDHEN, SYDVKM. Trimming pared 4 bases from V and 6 bases from J, leaving 1 base between. The DNA for the CDR3 is TGTGCCAGCAGTTCTCAGCCCCAGCATTTT. Amino acid sequence: CASSSQPQHF.

The chain carries TRBV13 and TRBJ1-4; D is ambiguous. Germline V gives CDR1 PRHDT, CDR2 FYEKMQ (reference sequence). V was cut by 1 base and J by 3 bases, with 6 bases left in between. CDR3 length: 14 residues. The CDR3 sequence: CASSLEGSNEKLFF. The CDR3, as DNA: TGTGCCAGCAGCTTAGAGGGCTCTAATGAAAAACTGTTTTTT.

V usage is TRBV19 and J usage is TRBJ1-5; 9 nucleotides match TRBD1. CDR1 and CDR2 from the germline V gene are LNHDA and SQIVND (reference sequence). Losses at the gene ends were 8 bases for V and 11 bases for J; bases not matched to a gene: 13. The CDR3 sequence is 14 residues long. The CDR3 DNA is TGTGCCAGTGCCAAGGGGACAGGGCCGGGGGCCCAGCATTTT. As protein: CASAKGTGPGAQHF.

This chain uses TRBV6-1 with TRBJ1-2; no reliable D call. The germline gives CDR1 MNHNS, CDR2 SASEGT. This CDR3 is built from 16 residues. The V end lost 4 bases, the J end lost 8 bases, and 23 bases lay between the germline ends. CDR3 nucleotide sequence: TGTGCCAGCAGTGCGATACCAGAGGCGGCAGGCAGCGGCTACACCTTC. Protein product: CASSAIPEAAGSGYTF.

The rearrangement links TRBV10-3 to TRBJ1-4, with D possibly being TRBD1 (6 bases). The CDR3 length is 15 residues. Germline CDR1 reads ENHRY; CDR2 reads SYGVKD. The V and J ends lost 10 bases and 7 bases respectively, with 22 bases between them. The CDR3, as DNA: TGTGCCACACAGTTCAGTCCAGGGGCTGGTGAAAAACTGTTTTTT. Protein: CATQFSPGAGEKLFF.

Only one count was recorded for this clone. V usage is TRBV10-3 and J usage is TRBJ1-3, with 7 bases matching TRBD1. CDR1 and CDR2 (germline): ENHRY, SYGVKD. V dropped 2 bases and J dropped 0; count of bases not matched to a gene: 7. CDR3 length: 17 residues. CDR3 sequence (DNA): TGTGCCATCAGTGAGCCTCTCGACAGGGCCTCTGGAAACACCATATATTTT. Its protein product is CAISEPLDRASGNTIYF.

The rearrangement joins TRBV2 to TRBJ1-1; 8 nucleotides line up with TRBD1. V was clipped by 3 bases and J by 5 bases; unmatched bases: 5. Germline V gene data show CDR1 as SNHLY and CDR2 as FYNNEI. The CDR3 covers 14 residues. CDR3 sequence (DNA): TGTGCCAGCAGTGACCAGGGGGCGCATACTGAAGCTTTCTTT. It yields the protein CASSDQGAHTEAFF.

V is TRBV5-1 and J is TRBJ2-3, with D perhaps matching TRBD2 (6 bases). Germline V gives CDR1 SGHRS, CDR2 YFSETQ. The length of the CDR3 is 17 residues. V was cut by 4 bases and J by 0 bases, with 18 bases left in between. This CDR3 is CASSRVAGGTSTDTQYF. CDR3 in DNA: TGCGCCAGCAGCCGGGTGGCCGGGGGTACTAGCACAGATACGCAGTATTTT.

The V call is TRBV19, the J call TRBJ2-7; the D gene could be TRBD1 or TRBD2 (6 bases each). The length of the CDR3 is 15 residues. V was pared by 6 bases and J by 7 bases, with 22 bases between. CDR1 LNHDA and CDR2 SQIVND come from the germline V gene (reference sequence). CDR3 nucleotide sequence: TGTGCCAGTAGCCACGGGGCAGATACAGGGAGGGAGCAGTACTTC. It specifies CASSHGADTGREQYF.

The J gene is TRBJ1-2, the V gene TRBV18; no definite D call. Germline V gene data show CDR1 as KGHSH and CDR2 as LQKENI. The V end lost 1 base, the J end lost 0 bases, and 3 bases lay between the germline ends. The CDR3 is 13 residues long. The CDR3 loop reads CASSPQSNYGYTF. DNA of the CDR3: TGTGCCAGCTCACCACAATCTAACTATGGCTACACCTTC.

This rearrangement joins TRBV5-6 to TRBJ1-1; unclear D gene. Germline CDR1 is SGHDT and CDR2 is YYEEEE. The CDR3 has 12 amino acids. Trimming took 4 bases from V and 6 from J, leaving 10 bases between them. The CDR3 is CASSPGGAEAFF. The CDR3 DNA reads TGTGCCAGCAGCCCGGGAGGCGCTGAAGCTTTCTTT.

The V and J genes are TRBV6-1 and TRBJ1-2, with D possibly being TRBD1 (5 bases). There are 15 residues in the CDR3. The germline CDR1 and CDR2 sequences are MNHNS and SASEGT. V was clipped by 3 bases and J by 0 bases, with 11 bases between them. The CDR3 nucleotides are TGTGCCAGCAGTGAGTACAGGTCCGCTAACTATGGCTACACCTTC. Translation: CASSEYRSANYGYTF.

The chain is built from TRBV19 and TRBJ2-6; D is uncertain. This CDR3 is built from 15 residues. V lost 1 base and J lost 1, with 5 bases in between. The germline gives CDR1 LNHDA, CDR2 SQIVND (reference sequence). The CDR3 DNA is TGTGCCAGTAGTATAGGAGGTTCTGGGGCCAACGTCCTGACTTTC. Amino acid sequence: CASSIGGSGANVLTF.

The rearrangement uses TRBV5-1 and TRBJ2-3; 7 positions agree with TRBD2. The germline CDR1 and CDR2 sequences are SGHRS and YFSETQ. The length of the CDR3 is 15 residues. V trimming: 0 bases; J trimming: 4 bases; junction bases outside the gene matches: 5. The CDR3 sequence: CASSLDGGGADTQYF. CDR3 nucleotide sequence: TGCGCCAGCAGCTTGGATGGCGGGGGTGCAGATACGCAGTATTTT.

As concerns this clone: This specimen includes other DNA sequences encoding the same CDR3. This chain joins TRBV6-5 and TRBJ2-3; D is undetermined. From germline, CDR1 is MNHEY and CDR2 SVGAGI. The V and J ends lost 2 bases and 1 base respectively, with 4 bases between them. CDR3 length: 13 residues. The CDR3 here is CASSYRGTDTQYF. For the CDR3, the DNA is TGTGCCAGCAGTTACCGGGGCACAGATACGCAGTATTTT.